This is a list of T cell receptor beta chains from one sample in a study of blood T cell repertoires in COVID-19. Profiling relied on immunoSEQ multiplex PCR, and the TCRdb table lists in-frame clones only, not all of them. The sample has about 75,000 clones, 88% seen once. The specimen was peripheral blood. The receptors here all came from a human donor in a cohort sampled during active COVID-19. Each CDR3 is given with its conserved first and last residue. The D gene is left open where the match is weak. For some rows the clone size is stated as once, few or many, or as a class when expanded; others skip it.

CDR3aa: CASSPGGPGGGTGELFF
CDR3nt: TGTGCCAGCAGCCCGGGGGGGCCAGGGGGAGGCACCGGGGAGCTGTTTTTT
v_gene: TRBV5-4
d_gene: .
abundance: .
j_gene: TRBJ2-2

CDR3aa: CASSQGGFNSPLHF
CDR3nt: TGCGCCAGCAGCCAAGGAGGGTTTAATTCACCCCTCCACTTT
v_gene: TRBV4-3
d_gene: .
abundance: .
j_gene: TRBJ1-6

CDR3aa: CATSGGRGKRVDNEQFF
CDR3nt: TGTGCCACCAGTGGGGGCAGGGGCAAGAGAGTGGACAATGAGCAGTTCTTC
v_gene: TRBV24-1
d_gene: .
abundance: .
j_gene: TRBJ2-1

CDR3aa: CASSAFRQGNYGYTF
CDR3nt: TGTGCCAGCAGTGCCTTTAGACAGGGCAACTATGGCTACACCTTC
v_gene: TRBV2
d_gene: TRBD1
abundance: .
j_gene: TRBJ1-2

CDR3aa: CASSGTGTGTGIFQPQHF
CDR3nt: TGTGCCAGCAGTGGAACAGGTACCGGGACAGGGATTTTTCAGCCCCAGCATTTT
v_gene: TRBV2
d_gene: TRBD1
abundance: .
j_gene: TRBJ1-5

CDR3aa: CASSSPENYGYTF
CDR3nt: TGTGCCAGCAGCTCCCCCGAGAACTATGGCTACACCTTC
v_gene: TRBV7-2
d_gene: .
abundance: few
j_gene: TRBJ1-2

CDR3aa: CASSFAQGLSGNTIYF
CDR3nt: TGCGCCAGCAGCTTCGCACAGGGGCTCTCTGGAAACACCATATATTTT
v_gene: TRBV5-1
d_gene: TRBD1
abundance: .
j_gene: TRBJ1-3

CDR3aa: CASSISGTGGFQPQHF
CDR3nt: TGTGCCAGTAGTATATCCGGGACAGGAGGGTTTCAGCCCCAGCATTTT
v_gene: TRBV19
d_gene: TRBD1
abundance: .
j_gene: TRBJ1-5

CDR3aa: CASSLKPPSGSFSYNEQFF
CDR3nt: TGTGCCAGCAGCTTAAAACCGCCTAGCGGGAGTTTCTCCTACAATGAGCAGTTCTTC
v_gene: TRBV7-3
d_gene: TRBD2
abundance: .
j_gene: TRBJ2-1

CDR3aa: CASSAGTSGTEAFF
CDR3nt: TGCGCCAGCAGCGCCGGGACATCGGGAACTGAAGCTTTCTTT
v_gene: TRBV5-1
d_gene: .
abundance: .
j_gene: TRBJ1-1

CDR3aa: CATSRDRGASYEQYF
CDR3nt: TGTGCCACCAGCCGCGACAGGGGGGCTTCCTACGAGCAGTACTTC
v_gene: TRBV15
d_gene: TRBD1
abundance: .
j_gene: TRBJ2-7

CDR3aa: CASSLARGDNSPLHF
CDR3nt: TGTGCCAGCAGCTTGGCCCGGGGGGACAATTCACCCCTCCACTTT
v_gene: TRBV9
d_gene: .
abundance: .
j_gene: TRBJ1-6

CDR3aa: CASSLDPAGSDGYTF
CDR3nt: TGTGCCAGCAGCTTAGATCCGGCAGGTTCGGATGGCTACACCTTC
v_gene: TRBV11-2
d_gene: .
abundance: once
j_gene: TRBJ1-2

CDR3aa: CASSRTENTEAFF
CDR3nt: TGCGCCAGCAGCCGGACAGAGAACACTGAAGCTTTCTTT
v_gene: TRBV5-1
d_gene: .
abundance: .
j_gene: TRBJ1-1

CDR3aa: CATSDKSQHFNEQFF
CDR3nt: TGTGCCACCAGTGATAAGTCACAGCATTTCAATGAGCAGTTCTTC
v_gene: TRBV24-1
d_gene: .
abundance: once
j_gene: TRBJ2-1

CDR3aa: CASSHAGTGGTVNGAFF
CDR3nt: TGCGCCAGCAGCCATGCCGGGACAGGGGGCACGGTTAATGGGGCTTTCTTT
v_gene: TRBV4-1
d_gene: TRBD1
abundance: .
j_gene: TRBJ1-1